The rows below give T cell receptor beta chains drawn from one sample of a study of shared clonotypes between healthy human individuals. This table comes from immunoSEQ multiplex PCR, and its TCRdb copy is limited to in-frame clones, with some not included. In the table there are about 530,000 clones, 60% to 80% of which are singletons. Material for sequencing was PBMCs. The receptors were sampled from a woman aged 35 to 49 in good health. Some clones in this sample may be carry-over from other donors' samples. Both conserved end residues are part of each CDR3. Each record gives: D gene, V gene, clone size, J gene, CDR3 DNA, CDR3 protein. D genes are given only for firm matches. A row's size may be missing; if present it is once, few, many or a size class.

-,TRBV7-9,-,TRBJ1-4,TGTGCCAGCAGCTTACATCTGCAGACAACTAATGAAAAACTGTTTTTT,CASSLHLQTTNEKLFF
-,TRBV30,-,TRBJ2-1,TGTGCCTGGAGTCCCTCTGCGGGGGAGCAGTTCTTC,CAWSPSAGEQFF
-,TRBV4-3,-,TRBJ2-6,TGCGCCAGTAGCCAAGACCTACAGCCTCCGGGGGCCAACGTCCTGACTTTC,CASSQDLQPPGANVLTF
TRBD2,TRBV18,-,TRBJ2-5,TGTGCCAGCTCACCAACTAGCGGGAAAGAGACCCAGTACTTC,CASSPTSGKETQYF
-,TRBV10-3,-,TRBJ2-3,TGTGCCATCAGTAACCACCAGGGCGGCCGCACAGATACGCAGTATTTT,CAISNHQGGRTDTQYF
TRBD2,TRBV2,-,TRBJ2-7,TGTGCCAGCAGTGAATTTTGGCTAGCGGCCCGAGAGCAGTACTTC,CASSEFWLAAREQYF
TRBD2,TRBV28,-,TRBJ2-3,TGTGCCAGCAGTTTTCCCCCTACGGGGGAGGGAGATACGCAGTATTTT,CASSFPPTGEGDTQYF
-,TRBV5-5,-,TRBJ2-1,TGTGCCAGCAGCTTAGAACTGCTAGGACTTCTCTCCTACAATGAGCAGTTCTTC,CASSLELLGLLSYNEQFF
-,TRBV28,-,TRBJ2-5,TGTGCCAGCATCCCTCAACATGGGGGGGAGACCCAGTACTTC,CASIPQHGGETQYF
TRBD1,TRBV19,-,TRBJ2-7,TGTGCCAGTAGCTGGGACAGGGCCTACGAGCAGTACTTC,CASSWDRAYEQYF
-,TRBV6-5,-,TRBJ1-5,TGTGCCAGCAGCCGGACAAGCAATCAGCCCCAGCATTTT,CASSRTSNQPQHF
-,TRBV6-5,-,TRBJ2-6,TGTGCCAGCAGTACAGGTGGGGCCAACGTCCTGACTTTC,CASSTGGANVLTF
-,TRBV5-1,-,TRBJ2-2,TGCGCCAGCAGCGACGGAGCGGGCGCGACGAACACCGGGGAGCTGTTTTTT,CASSDGAGATNTGELFF
TRBD2,TRBV11-2,-,TRBJ2-1,TGTGCCAGCAGCTTTCTAGCGGGACCGGATAATGAGCAGTTCTTC,CASSFLAGPDNEQFF
TRBD1,TRBV2,-,TRBJ1-5,TGTGCCAGCAGCCCGACAGGGGATAGCAATCAGCCCCAGCATTTT,CASSPTGDSNQPQHF
TRBD2,TRBV5-1,-,TRBJ2-7,TGCGCCAGCAGCACCTTAGGACTAGCGGGAGACGAGCAGTACTTC,CASSTLGLAGDEQYF
TRBD1,TRBV7-8,-,TRBJ1-1,TGTGCCAGCAGCTTAAATGTCGCCGGGACAGCGAACACTGAAGCTTTCTTT,CASSLNVAGTANTEAFF
TRBD1,TRBV9,-,TRBJ1-2,TGTGCCAGCAGCGCAGGGACAGGGACCGCAATAGGCTATGGCTACACCTTC,CASSAGTGTAIGYGYTF
-,TRBV7-9,-,TRBJ1-4,TGTGCCAGCAGCATAACAGGGTATACTAATGAAAAACTGTTTTTT,CASSITGYTNEKLFF
TRBD1,TRBV5-1,-,TRBJ2-2,TGCGCCAGCAGTTCTGGACAGGGGTGGGCCGGGGAGCTGTTTTTT,CASSSGQGWAGELFF
-,TRBV15,-,TRBJ1-2,TGTGCCACCAGCAGAGATATGGTGACGGCTGGCTACACCTTC,CATSRDMVTAGYTF
TRBD2,TRBV7-9,-,TRBJ2-3,TGTGCCAGCAGCTCGAAGGGACTAGCGAGCACAGATACGCAGTATTTT,CASSSKGLASTDTQYF
-,TRBV13,-,TRBJ2-2,TGTGCCAGCAGCTTACGGGCGAGGACTCCCAACACCGGGGAGCTGTTTTTT,CASSLRARTPNTGELFF
TRBD1,TRBV10-3,-,TRBJ1-1,TGTGCCATCAGCTCCGACAGGGTCACTGAAGCTTTCTTT,CAISSDRVTEAFF
TRBD2,TRBV18,once,TRBJ2-7,TGTGCCAGCTCACCAGGGGCTAGCGGCATCCACGAGCAGTACTTC,CASSPGASGIHEQYF
-,TRBV18,once,TRBJ2-3,TGTGCCAGCTCACCATTAGTAGAACCGGCAGATACGCAGTATTTT,CASSPLVEPADTQYF
-,TRBV5-1,-,TRBJ2-5,TGCGCCAGCAGCTTGGCCCATGAGACCCAGTACTTC,CASSLAHETQYF
TRBD2,TRBV19,-,TRBJ2-3,TGTGCCAGTACTAGCGGCCCCACAGATACGCAGTATTTT,CASTSGPTDTQYF
-,TRBV19,-,TRBJ2-3,TGTGCCAGTAGTATGGGTAGAGTTGGCACAGATACGCAGTATTTT,CASSMGRVGTDTQYF
TRBD1,TRBV28,-,TRBJ1-2,TGTGCCAGCAGCTACAGGGGTGGGGGCTATGGCTACACCTTC,CASSYRGGGYGYTF
-,TRBV28,-,TRBJ1-3,TGTGCCAGCAGTACTAGCAACTCTGGAAACACCATATATTTT,CASSTSNSGNTIYF
-,TRBV28,-,TRBJ1-1,TGTGCCAGCAGACTCCCGAACACTGAAGCTTTCTTT,CASRLPNTEAFF
TRBD2,TRBV11-3,-,TRBJ2-3,TGTGCCAGCAGCCCGGGACTAGCGGGAGGGCCGGGTACGCAGTATTTT,CASSPGLAGGPGTQYF
TRBD2,TRBV6-4,-,TRBJ2-2,TGTGCCAGCAAGGACCCGGGGGGCACCGGGGAGCTGTTTTTT,CASKDPGGTGELFF
-,TRBV28,-,TRBJ2-5,TGTGCCAGTCGGATCGTCGGACAGAAAGAGACCCAGTACTTC,CASRIVGQKETQYF
TRBD2,TRBV7-9,-,TRBJ2-7,TGTGCCAGCAGCCGCCCTCCCAGCGGGGCTCGAGATTTTGAGCAGTACTTC,CASSRPPSGARDFEQYF
-,TRBV5-1,-,TRBJ2-2,TGCGCCAGCAGCTTGGAACCCTCGGACTCCCCCGGGGAGCTGTTTTTT,CASSLEPSDSPGELFF
-,TRBV7-9,-,TRBJ2-6,TGTGCCAGCAGCCTCGTCGCTGGGGCCAACGTCCTGACTTTC,CASSLVAGANVLTF
-,TRBV4-3,-,TRBJ1-1,TGCGCCAGCAGCCAAGGACGGCGGAACACTGAAGCTTTCTTT,CASSQGRRNTEAFF
TRBD2,TRBV9,once,TRBJ2-3,TGTGCCACGGGACGGGAGGTCAACACAGATACGCAGTATTTT,CATGREVNTDTQYF